This record concerns one T cell receptor (beta chain) sequence. Its antigen remains unidentified. This record belongs to a study of beta chain features in type 1 diabetes. Study outcomes and limitations: Type 1 diabetes patients showed a moderate but significant shortening of TCRB CDR3s in all four CD4+ subsets. Sequencing used cDNA, and cells with high TCR expression could therefore be over-represented. There was no resolution here of whether HLA type influences TCRB rearrangement.

Reverse transcribing all isolated RNA meant expressed TCRB transcripts were sequenced. Several million reads per sample on average were obtained from naive, central memory and regulatory T cell samples. Here immunoSEQ multiplex PCR was the method, and the copy in TCRdb shows in-frame clones only, minus some. This sample has about 250,000 clones, with roughly a tenth found just once. This CDR3 is 14 amino acids long. Trimming took off 1 base at V and 6 bases at J, with 10 bases between the two ends. Looked up from germline, CDR1 is LNHNV and CDR2 is YYDKDF (reference sequence). There was one heparinised blood draw per donor, averaging about 116 mL.

The source material was naive CD4+ T cells from blood. The chain joins TRBV15 to TRBJ2-1, with D possibly being TRBD1 (7 bases). This sequence was found in a man under 40 with type 1 diabetes. In nucleotides, the CDR3 is TGTGCCACCAGCAGAGGACAGGGAGGCAATGAGCAGTTCTTC. This codes for CATSRGQGGNEQFF.